A selection of T cell receptor beta chains follows, all from one sample in a study of T cell repertoires in cytomegalovirus infection. No antigen has been assigned to these receptors. TCRdb re-called the reads through MiXCR, storing one row per CDR3 protein. The sample holds about 700,000 distinct CDR3 sequences, around 30% seen once. The sequences come from cultured PBMCs, collected from culture after CMV antigen stimulation. These receptors were obtained from a human donor in good health (CMV status not recorded). Some clones in this sample may be carry-over from other donors' samples. Both conserved end residues are part of each CDR3. Fields, in order: clone size, J gene, V gene, D gene, CDR3 DNA, CDR3 protein. A D gene is named only where the DNA matches it firmly. Size is omitted from some rows. Given values are once, few, many or a class for expanded clones.

clone size: -
J gene: TRBJ2-3
V gene: TRBV2
D gene: -
CDR3 DNA: TGTGCCAGCAGTGTAGAGGCCTACACAGATACGCAGTATTTT
CDR3 protein: CASSVEAYTDTQYF

clone size: -
J gene: TRBJ2-1
V gene: TRBV7-6
D gene: TRBD2
CDR3 DNA: TGTGCCAGCAGTTTAAATCCGGGACTAGCGGGCAGTAGGCAGTTCTTC
CDR3 protein: CASSLNPGLAGSRQFF

clone size: -
J gene: TRBJ2-1
V gene: TRBV6-8
D gene: -
CDR3 DNA: TGTGCCAGCAGTTACGATCCGACTAGCTACAATGAGCAGTTCTTC
CDR3 protein: CASSYDPTSYNEQFF

clone size: -
J gene: TRBJ1-5
V gene: TRBV19
D gene: -
CDR3 DNA: TGTGCCAGTAGTAGCCTCGGACGGGTTTATAGCAATCAGCCCCAGCATTTT
CDR3 protein: CASSSLGRVYSNQPQHF

clone size: many
J gene: TRBJ2-5
V gene: TRBV7-7
D gene: -
CDR3 DNA: TGTGCCAGCAGCACTAGGGGCGGGGAGACCCAGTACTTC
CDR3 protein: CASSTRGGETQYF

clone size: -
J gene: TRBJ1-5
V gene: TRBV18
D gene: -
CDR3 DNA: TGTGCCAGCTCACCGGTAGGGGATCAGCCCCAGCATTTT
CDR3 protein: CASSPVGDQPQHF

clone size: many
J gene: TRBJ1-6
V gene: TRBV7-2
D gene: -
CDR3 DNA: TGTGCCAGCAGCTTAGCCGTGGGGTCACCCCTCCACTTT
CDR3 protein: CASSLAVGSPLHF

clone size: -
J gene: TRBJ2-5
V gene: TRBV29-1
D gene: TRBD2
CDR3 DNA: TGCAGCGCGAGCCGGACTAGCGGACAAGAGACCCAGTACTTC
CDR3 protein: CSASRTSGQETQYF

clone size: few
J gene: TRBJ2-7
V gene: TRBV6-1
D gene: -
CDR3 DNA: TGTGCCAGCAGTGAATTGGAAAGCTCCTACGAGCAGTACTTC
CDR3 protein: CASSELESSYEQYF

clone size: few
J gene: TRBJ2-3
V gene: TRBV7-2
D gene: -
CDR3 DNA: TGTGCCAGCAGCTTGACTGGGGACTCGTTTAATACGCAGTATTTT
CDR3 protein: CASSLTGDSFNTQYF

clone size: few
J gene: TRBJ2-6
V gene: TRBV9
D gene: TRBD2
CDR3 DNA: TGTGCCAGCAGCGTTGATAGTTCGGGGGGCTCTGGGGCCAACGTCCTGACTTTC
CDR3 protein: CASSVDSSGGSGANVLTF

clone size: -
J gene: TRBJ2-7
V gene: TRBV6-5
D gene: -
CDR3 DNA: TGTGCCAGCAGTTACGGATATGGGAGTTTGGGTGAGCAGTACTTC
CDR3 protein: CASSYGYGSLGEQYF

clone size: few
J gene: TRBJ1-2
V gene: TRBV20-1
D gene: TRBD1
CDR3 DNA: TGCAGTGCTAACGACGGGACAGGGGGAAACTATGGCTACACCTTC
CDR3 protein: CSANDGTGGNYGYTF

clone size: few
J gene: TRBJ1-1
V gene: TRBV7-8
D gene: -
CDR3 DNA: TGTGCCAGCAGCTTAGTGGGGGGAGATAATGAAGCTTTCTTT
CDR3 protein: CASSLVGGDNEAFF

clone size: -
J gene: TRBJ1-1
V gene: TRBV6-2/TRBV6-3
D gene: -
CDR3 DNA: TGTGCCAGCAAGGGAATTGAGGTTTCGGGCACTGAAGCTTTCTTT
CDR3 protein: CASKGIEVSGTEAFF

clone size: -
J gene: TRBJ2-7
V gene: TRBV7-9
D gene: -
CDR3 DNA: TGTGCCAGCAGCCCCCGTACGAGACTCTACGAGCAGTACTTC
CDR3 protein: CASSPRTRLYEQYF

clone size: few
J gene: TRBJ2-1
V gene: TRBV12-5
D gene: -
CDR3 DNA: TGTGCTAGTGGTCCCCTAGGGACGGACTATTCCTACAATGAGCAGTTCTTC
CDR3 protein: CASGPLGTDYSYNEQFF

clone size: -
J gene: TRBJ2-5
V gene: TRBV7-2
D gene: TRBD2
CDR3 DNA: TGTGCCAGCACCCTAGGAGGGGCTAGCGGGATAGGGACCCAGTACTTC
CDR3 protein: CASTLGGASGIGTQYF

clone size: few
J gene: TRBJ2-7
V gene: TRBV4-3
D gene: -
CDR3 DNA: TGCGCCAGCAGCCAAGGTCACAGGATCTACGAGCAGTACTTC
CDR3 protein: CASSQGHRIYEQYF

clone size: -
J gene: TRBJ2-7
V gene: TRBV7-9
D gene: TRBD2
CDR3 DNA: TGTGCCAGCAGCTCCTCATCTAGCGGACTCTCCTACGAGCAGTACTTC
CDR3 protein: CASSSSSSGLSYEQYF

clone size: -
J gene: TRBJ1-2
V gene: TRBV6-6
D gene: -
CDR3 DNA: TGTGCCAGCAGTTATCTACCCAGAACCCGGCGCGGCGGTGATAAAGGCTACACCTTC
CDR3 protein: CASSYLPRTRRGGDKGYTF

clone size: few
J gene: TRBJ2-3
V gene: TRBV4-2
D gene: -
CDR3 DNA: TGTGCCAGCAGCCAAGACGGGGGTCCCGATACGCAGTATTTT
CDR3 protein: CASSQDGGPDTQYF

clone size: -
J gene: TRBJ2-3
V gene: TRBV5-1
D gene: TRBD1
CDR3 DNA: TGCGCCAGCACAGGGACAGGGGGCGTTACAGATACGCAGTATTTT
CDR3 protein: CASTGTGGVTDTQYF

clone size: many
J gene: TRBJ2-3
V gene: TRBV6-2/TRBV6-3
D gene: -
CDR3 DNA: TGTGCCAGCAGCTCTCCCAGATCGCAGTATTTT
CDR3 protein: CASSSPRSQYF

clone size: -
J gene: TRBJ1-1
V gene: TRBV5-3
D gene: TRBD1
CDR3 DNA: TGTGCCAGCCGGAATCGGGCGGGACAGAAGATTGAAGCTTTCTTT
CDR3 protein: CASRNRAGQKIEAFF

clone size: -
J gene: TRBJ2-1
V gene: TRBV6-2/TRBV6-3
D gene: -
CDR3 DNA: TGTGCCAGCAGGAGGGAAGATAGCTCCTACAATGAGCAGTTCTTC
CDR3 protein: CASRREDSSYNEQFF

clone size: few
J gene: TRBJ1-5
V gene: TRBV9
D gene: -
CDR3 DNA: TGTGCCAGCAGCGTACGCCAGACAGGTTATCAGCCCCAGCATTTT
CDR3 protein: CASSVRQTGYQPQHF

clone size: -
J gene: TRBJ2-1
V gene: TRBV12-3/TRBV12-4
D gene: TRBD2
CDR3 DNA: TGTGCCAGCAGCCCAACTAGCGGGAGGATAGGGGAGCAGTTCTTC
CDR3 protein: CASSPTSGRIGEQFF

clone size: few
J gene: TRBJ2-1
V gene: TRBV7-9
D gene: -
CDR3 DNA: TGTGCCAGCAGCCATAATGAGCAGTTCTTC
CDR3 protein: CASSHNEQFF

clone size: -
J gene: TRBJ2-5
V gene: TRBV6-1
D gene: -
CDR3 DNA: TGTGCCAGCAGTGAAGTCCCGCTACTCAGGGGAGCAGAGACCCAGTACTTC
CDR3 protein: CASSEVPLLRGAETQYF

clone size: -
J gene: TRBJ1-5
V gene: TRBV19
D gene: -
CDR3 DNA: TGTGCCAGTTCGGGGGGGCTGATGGGTCAGCCCCAGCATTTT
CDR3 protein: CASSGGLMGQPQHF

clone size: few
J gene: TRBJ2-6
V gene: TRBV7-6
D gene: -
CDR3 DNA: TGTGCCAGCAGCTCAACCGCCCGAGCCAACGTCCTGACTTTC
CDR3 protein: CASSSTARANVLTF

clone size: -
J gene: TRBJ1-1
V gene: TRBV2
D gene: -
CDR3 DNA: TGTGCCAGCAGTGACGTTTCAGGGAACACTGAAGCTTTCTTT
CDR3 protein: CASSDVSGNTEAFF

clone size: -
J gene: TRBJ2-3
V gene: TRBV4-2
D gene: -
CDR3 DNA: TGTGCCAGCAGCCAAGGGGTTGCCACAGATACGCAGTATTTT
CDR3 protein: CASSQGVATDTQYF

clone size: -
J gene: TRBJ1-6
V gene: TRBV7-8
D gene: -
CDR3 DNA: TGTGCCAGCAGCTTGCCGGGGGTAGTCCTCTATAATTCACCCCTCCACTTT
CDR3 protein: CASSLPGVVLYNSPLHF

clone size: -
J gene: TRBJ2-2
V gene: TRBV6-2/TRBV6-3
D gene: -
CDR3 DNA: TGTGCCAGCAGTAGGACAGAGACCGGGGAGCTGTTTTTT
CDR3 protein: CASSRTETGELFF

clone size: -
J gene: TRBJ1-2
V gene: TRBV2
D gene: -
CDR3 DNA: TGTGCCAGCAGTGGCCAGGAACCCTATGGCTACACCTTC
CDR3 protein: CASSGQEPYGYTF

clone size: few
J gene: TRBJ2-1
V gene: TRBV5-4
D gene: TRBD2
CDR3 DNA: TGTGCCAGCAGCTTGTCCGCGGGAGTCGGTTACAATGAGCAGTTCTTC
CDR3 protein: CASSLSAGVGYNEQFF

clone size: -
J gene: TRBJ2-4
V gene: TRBV11-2
D gene: -
CDR3 DNA: TGTGCCAGCAGCTTCTCCCGGGGTTGGGGGAGGGCCAAAAACATTCAGTACTTC
CDR3 protein: CASSFSRGWGRAKNIQYF

clone size: -
J gene: TRBJ2-5
V gene: TRBV11-2
D gene: -
CDR3 DNA: TGTGCCAGCAGCTTTATTGGCGGTTTAATGGAGACCCAGTACTTC
CDR3 protein: CASSFIGGLMETQYF

clone size: few
J gene: TRBJ2-1
V gene: TRBV12-3/TRBV12-4
D gene: -
CDR3 DNA: TGTGCCAGCAGTTCTTCTAGCGTAGGTGAGCAGTTCTTC
CDR3 protein: CASSSSSVGEQFF

clone size: -
J gene: TRBJ2-7
V gene: TRBV27
D gene: -
CDR3 DNA: TGTGCCAGCAGTTCGCGCGGGACAGCTTATTCCTACGAGCAGTACTTC
CDR3 protein: CASSSRGTAYSYEQYF

clone size: few
J gene: TRBJ1-1
V gene: TRBV20-1
D gene: -
CDR3 DNA: TGCAGTGCAAAGAGGGGGGGATTGGGCACTGAAGCTTTCTTT
CDR3 protein: CSAKRGGLGTEAFF